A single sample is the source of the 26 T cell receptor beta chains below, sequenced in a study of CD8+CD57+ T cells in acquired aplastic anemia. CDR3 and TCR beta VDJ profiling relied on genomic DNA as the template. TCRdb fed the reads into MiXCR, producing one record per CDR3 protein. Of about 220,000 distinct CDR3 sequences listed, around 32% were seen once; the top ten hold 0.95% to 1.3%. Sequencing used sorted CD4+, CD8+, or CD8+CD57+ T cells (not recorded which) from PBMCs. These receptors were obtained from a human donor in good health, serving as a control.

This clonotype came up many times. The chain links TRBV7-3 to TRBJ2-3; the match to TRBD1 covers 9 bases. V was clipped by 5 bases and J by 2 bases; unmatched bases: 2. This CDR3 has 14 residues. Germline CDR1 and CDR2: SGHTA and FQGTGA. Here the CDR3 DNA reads TGTGCCAGCAGCCGGGACAGGGACACAGATACGCAGTATTTT. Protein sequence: CASSRDRDTDTQYF.

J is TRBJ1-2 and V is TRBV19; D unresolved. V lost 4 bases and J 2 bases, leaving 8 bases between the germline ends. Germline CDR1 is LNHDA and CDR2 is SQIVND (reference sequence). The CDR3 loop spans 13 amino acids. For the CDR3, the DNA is TGTGCCAGTAGTAGGGGAAACAACTATGGCTACACCTTC. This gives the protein CASSRGNNYGYTF.

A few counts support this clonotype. The DNA of the CDR3 is TGTGCCAGCAGCTTAAGCAGGGGGATCGGCGGGGGGGCGCGAGAGACCCAGTACTTC. Its protein product is CASSLSRGIGGGARETQYF. The chain combines TRBV11-1 with TRBJ2-5; 9 bases line up with TRBD2. Germline V gene sequence: CDR1 SGHAT, CDR2 FQDESV (reference sequence). After removal of 2 bases from V and 4 bases from J, the junction contained 17 bases not matched to a gene. The CDR3 is 19 amino acids.

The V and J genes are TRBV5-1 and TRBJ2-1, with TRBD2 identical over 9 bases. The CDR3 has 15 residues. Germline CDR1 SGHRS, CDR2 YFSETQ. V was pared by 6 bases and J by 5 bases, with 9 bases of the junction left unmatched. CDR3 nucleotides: TGCGCCAGCAACTCCATTAGCGGGGGCAACAATGAGCAGTTCTTC. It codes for CASNSISGGNNEQFF.

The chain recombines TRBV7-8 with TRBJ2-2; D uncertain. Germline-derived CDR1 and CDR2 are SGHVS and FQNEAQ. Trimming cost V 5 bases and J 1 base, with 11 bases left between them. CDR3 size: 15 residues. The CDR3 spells CASSRTGLNTGELFF. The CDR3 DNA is TGTGCCAGCAGCCGCACGGGTCTGAACACCGGGGAGCTGTTTTTT.

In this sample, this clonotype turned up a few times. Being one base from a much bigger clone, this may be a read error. The CDR3 protein is CASSDRRGDSPLHF. CDR3 sequence (DNA): TGTGCCAGCAGTGATCGCAGGGGCGATTCACCCCTCCACTTT. The gene calls are TRBV2 and TRBJ1-6, with TRBD1 as a possible D gene (6 bases). The CDR3 is made up of 14 amino acids. Trimming left V 3 bases short and J 8 bases short, with 11 bases between. The germline V gene encodes CDR1 SNHLY and CDR2 FYNNEI.

CDR3 sequence (DNA): TGTGCCAGCAGCCGCAACGGCCCCTACGAGCAGTACTTC. Its translation is CASSRNGPYEQYF. The chain employs TRBV3-1 and TRBJ2-7; D is ambiguous. This CDR3 is built from 13 residues. The V gene's germline CDR1 is LGHDT and CDR2 YNNKEL (reference sequence). V dropped 4 bases and J dropped 2 bases, with 9 bases sitting between them.

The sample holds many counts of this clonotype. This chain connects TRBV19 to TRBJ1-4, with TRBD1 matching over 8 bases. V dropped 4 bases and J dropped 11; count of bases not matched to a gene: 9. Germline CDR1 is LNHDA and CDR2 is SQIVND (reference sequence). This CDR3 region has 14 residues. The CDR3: CASSTTGGFGKLFF. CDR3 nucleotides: TGTGCCAGTAGTACCACAGGGGGATTCGGGAAACTGTTTTTT.

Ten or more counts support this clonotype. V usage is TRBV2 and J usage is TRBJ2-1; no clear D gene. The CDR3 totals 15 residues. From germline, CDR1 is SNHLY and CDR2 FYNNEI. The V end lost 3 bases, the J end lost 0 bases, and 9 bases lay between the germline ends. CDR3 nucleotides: TGTGCCAGCAGTGAGGCTACCGCCTCCTACAATGAGCAGTTCTTC. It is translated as CASSEATASYNEQFF.

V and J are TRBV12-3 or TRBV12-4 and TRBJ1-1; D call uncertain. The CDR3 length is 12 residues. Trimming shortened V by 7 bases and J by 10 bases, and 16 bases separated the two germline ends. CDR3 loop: CASTLAQSGAFF. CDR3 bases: TGTGCCAGCACCCTGGCCCAATCGGGAGCTTTCTTT.

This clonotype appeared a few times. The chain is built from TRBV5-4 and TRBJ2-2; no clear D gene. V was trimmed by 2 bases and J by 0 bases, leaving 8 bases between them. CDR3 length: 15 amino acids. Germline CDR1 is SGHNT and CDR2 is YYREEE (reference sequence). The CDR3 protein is CASSFAQTNTGELFF. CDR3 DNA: TGTGCCAGCAGCTTTGCCCAGACGAACACCGGGGAGCTGTTTTTT. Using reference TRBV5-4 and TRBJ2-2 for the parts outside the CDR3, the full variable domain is ETGVTQSPTHLIKTRGQQVTLRCSSQSGHNTVSWYQQALGQGPQFIFQYYREEENGRGNFPPRFSGLQFPNYSSELNVNALELDDSALYLCASSFAQTNTGELFFGEGSRLTVL.

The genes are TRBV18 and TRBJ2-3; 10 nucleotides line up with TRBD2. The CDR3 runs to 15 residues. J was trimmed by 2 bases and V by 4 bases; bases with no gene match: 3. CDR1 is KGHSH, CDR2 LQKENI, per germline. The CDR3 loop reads CASSQTSGNTDTQYF. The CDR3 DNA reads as TGTGCCAGCTCACAAACTAGCGGGAACACAGATACGCAGTATTTT.

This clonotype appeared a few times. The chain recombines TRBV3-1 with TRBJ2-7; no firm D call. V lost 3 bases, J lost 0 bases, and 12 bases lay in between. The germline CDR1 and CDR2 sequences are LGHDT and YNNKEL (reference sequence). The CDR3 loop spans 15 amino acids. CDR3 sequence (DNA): TGTGCCAGCAGCCATTCCCCCGCCGGCTCCTACGAGCAGTACTTC. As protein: CASSHSPAGSYEQYF.

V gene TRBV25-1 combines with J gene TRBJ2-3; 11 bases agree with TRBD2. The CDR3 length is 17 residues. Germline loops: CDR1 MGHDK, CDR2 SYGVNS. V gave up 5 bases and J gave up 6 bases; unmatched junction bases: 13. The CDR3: CASSPGTSGGRSDTQYF. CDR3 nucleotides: TGTGCCAGCAGTCCGGGAACTAGCGGGGGTAGATCGGATACGCAGTATTTT.

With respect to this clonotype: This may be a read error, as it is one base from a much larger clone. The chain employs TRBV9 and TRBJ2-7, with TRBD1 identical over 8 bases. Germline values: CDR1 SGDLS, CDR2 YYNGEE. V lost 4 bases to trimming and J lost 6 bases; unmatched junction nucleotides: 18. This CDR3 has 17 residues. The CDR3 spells CASSTRDRIFLPGEQYF. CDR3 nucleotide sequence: TGTGCCAGCAGCACCCGGGACAGGATCTTTTTACCTGGCGAGCAGTACTTC.

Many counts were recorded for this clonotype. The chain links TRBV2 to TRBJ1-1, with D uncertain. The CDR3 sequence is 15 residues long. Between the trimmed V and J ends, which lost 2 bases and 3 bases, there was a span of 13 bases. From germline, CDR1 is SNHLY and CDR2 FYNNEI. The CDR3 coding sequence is TGTGCCAGCAGTGAATCGCCGCGGTCCGACACTGAAGCTTTCTTT. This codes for CASSESPRSDTEAFF.

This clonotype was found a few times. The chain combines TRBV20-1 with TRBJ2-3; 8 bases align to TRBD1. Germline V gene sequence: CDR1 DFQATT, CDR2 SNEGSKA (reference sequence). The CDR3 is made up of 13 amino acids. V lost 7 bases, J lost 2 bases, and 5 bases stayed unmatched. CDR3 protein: CSGTGGNTDTQYF. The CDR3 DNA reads TGCAGTGGCACAGGGGGGAACACAGATACGCAGTATTTT.

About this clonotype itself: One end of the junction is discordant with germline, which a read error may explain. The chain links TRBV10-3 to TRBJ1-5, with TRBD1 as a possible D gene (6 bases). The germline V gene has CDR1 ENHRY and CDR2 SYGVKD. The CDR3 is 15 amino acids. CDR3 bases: TGTGCCAGCAGTGAGAGGCAGGGGCCAAATCAGCCCCAGCATTTT. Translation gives CASSERQGPNQPQHF.

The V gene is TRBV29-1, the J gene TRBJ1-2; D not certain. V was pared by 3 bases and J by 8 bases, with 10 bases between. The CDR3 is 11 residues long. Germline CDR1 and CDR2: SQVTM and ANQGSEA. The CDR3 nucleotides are TGCAGCGTTGAGGGCGACGGAGGCTACACCTTC. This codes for CSVEGDGGYTF. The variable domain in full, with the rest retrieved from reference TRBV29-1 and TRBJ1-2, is SAVISQKPSRDICQRGTSLTIQCQVDSQVTMMFWYRQQPGQSLTLIATANQGSEATYESGFVIDKFPISRPNLTFSTLTVSNMSPEDSSIYLCSVEGDGGYTFGSGTRLTVV.

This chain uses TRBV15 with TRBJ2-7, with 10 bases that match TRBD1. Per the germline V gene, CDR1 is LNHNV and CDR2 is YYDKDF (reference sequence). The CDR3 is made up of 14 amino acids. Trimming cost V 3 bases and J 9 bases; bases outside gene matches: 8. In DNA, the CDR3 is TGTGCCACCAGCAGGACGACAGGGGGCGACGGGCAGTACTTC. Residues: CATSRTTGGDGQYF.

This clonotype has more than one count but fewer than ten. CDR3 residues: CASSQVRRSYEQYF. CDR3 coding DNA: TGTGCCAGCAGCCAAGTAAGAAGGTCCTACGAGCAGTACTTC. The chain joins TRBV3-1 to TRBJ2-7; D is uncertain. The CDR3 extends over 14 amino acids. Trimming took off 1 base at V and 1 base at J, with 8 bases between the two ends. Germline assignment: CDR1 LGHDT and CDR2 YNNKEL (reference sequence).

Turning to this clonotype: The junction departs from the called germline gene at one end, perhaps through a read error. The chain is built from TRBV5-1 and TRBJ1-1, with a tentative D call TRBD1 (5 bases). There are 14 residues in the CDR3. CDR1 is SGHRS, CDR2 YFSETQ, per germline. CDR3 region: CASSLGGGNTGAFF. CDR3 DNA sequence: TGCGCCAGCAGCTTGGGCGGGGGTAACACTGGAGCTTTCTTT.

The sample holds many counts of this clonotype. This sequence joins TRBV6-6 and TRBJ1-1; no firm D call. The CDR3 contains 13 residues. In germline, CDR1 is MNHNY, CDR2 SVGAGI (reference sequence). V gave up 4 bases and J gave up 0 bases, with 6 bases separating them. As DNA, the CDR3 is TGTGCCAGCAGTTCACACCTGAACACTGAAGCTTTCTTT. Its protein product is CASSSHLNTEAFF.

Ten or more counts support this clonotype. As DNA, the CDR3 is TGTGCCAGCAGAATCCAGGGGCACACCTACGAGCAGTACTTC. Its translation is CASRIQGHTYEQYF. V gene TRBV5-4 combines with J gene TRBJ2-7, with D perhaps matching TRBD1 (6 bases). The germline V gene encodes CDR1 SGHNT and CDR2 YYREEE (reference sequence). The ends were cut back, 5 bases at V and 2 bases at J, with 14 bases in the middle. This CDR3 comprises 14 residues.

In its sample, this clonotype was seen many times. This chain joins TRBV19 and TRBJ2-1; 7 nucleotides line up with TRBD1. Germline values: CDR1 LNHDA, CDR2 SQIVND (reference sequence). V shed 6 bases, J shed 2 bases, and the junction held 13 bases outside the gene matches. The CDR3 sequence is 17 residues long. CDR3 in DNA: TGTGCCAGTAGGGATGAGGACAGGCTGGGACCCTACAATGAGCAGTTCTTC. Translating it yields CASRDEDRLGPYNEQFF.

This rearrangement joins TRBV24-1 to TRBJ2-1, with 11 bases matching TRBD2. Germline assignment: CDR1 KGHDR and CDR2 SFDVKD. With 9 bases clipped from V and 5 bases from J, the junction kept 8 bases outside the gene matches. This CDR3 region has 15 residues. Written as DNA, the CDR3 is TGTGCCACCGTAAGACTAGCGGGATCAAACAATGAGCAGTTCTTC. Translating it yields CATVRLAGSNNEQFF.